Listed here is a single T cell receptor beta chain. CDR1 and CDR2 (germline): SGDLS, YYNGEE. The CDR3 runs 16 residues. The trim removed 0 bases at V and 3 bases at J, leaving 8 bases unmatched. The data were taken from a study of blood T cell repertoires in COVID-19. For the study at large: COVID-19 samples from acute and convalescent phases originated in the United States, Italy and Spain. The cDNA or gDNA used as material had been derived from T cells, B-cell-depleted T cells, or PBMCs.

The Seattle site enrolled patients during active infection and followed them longitudinally. Generated by immunoSEQ multiplex PCR, the TCRdb table keeps only in-frame clones and is missing some. There are roughly 440,000 clones in the sample; about 87% occur only once, and approximately 12% lies in the top ten. The V and J genes are TRBV9 and TRBJ1-1; 7 nucleotides match TRBD1. Sequenced material: peripheral blood. The source of this sequence is a woman aged 50 to 65 with COVID-19, enrolled during active disease. The CDR3 nucleotides read TGTGCCAGCAGCGTAGATACAGGGGTGGTTTACACTGAAGCTTTCTTT. It yields the protein CASSVDTGVVYTEAFF.